This TCR beta chain was observed in a study of cytomegalovirus exposure and HLA in healthy donors. Study observations and caveats: Usually a TCR sequence was rare, but some public TCRs were found in many donors. TCR beta chain V- and J-gene trimming was linked, in a later analysis, to a missense variant in DCLRE1C. Rates of TCR association differed by HLA locus in a later analysis, with DRB1 highest and HLA-C lowest. In an earlier analysis, about 90% or about 30%: the productive usage of most TCR beta V segments.

Of note for this clone: Its specificity is unknown.

Germline V CDR1 and CDR2: SGHVS, FQNEAQ. The CDR3 is made up of 15 amino acids. V was pared by 5 bases and J by 5 bases, with 8 bases of the junction left unmatched. The PCR had 60 Vbeta and 13 Jbeta primers. Clones were sequenced by immunoSEQ multiplex PCR, and TCRdb holds only the in-frame ones, with some missing. Of 65,000 to 85,000 clones listed, under 85% are singletons. Sequenced material: PBMCs. The chain joins TRBV7-8 to TRBJ1-5, with 8 bases that match TRBD1. The sequence was collected from a middle-aged woman in good health and CMV-seropositive. The CDR3 DNA reads as TGTGCCAGCAGCCCCCCCGGACAGGGCTATCAGCCCCAGCATTTT. Encoded protein: CASSPPGQGYQPQHF.